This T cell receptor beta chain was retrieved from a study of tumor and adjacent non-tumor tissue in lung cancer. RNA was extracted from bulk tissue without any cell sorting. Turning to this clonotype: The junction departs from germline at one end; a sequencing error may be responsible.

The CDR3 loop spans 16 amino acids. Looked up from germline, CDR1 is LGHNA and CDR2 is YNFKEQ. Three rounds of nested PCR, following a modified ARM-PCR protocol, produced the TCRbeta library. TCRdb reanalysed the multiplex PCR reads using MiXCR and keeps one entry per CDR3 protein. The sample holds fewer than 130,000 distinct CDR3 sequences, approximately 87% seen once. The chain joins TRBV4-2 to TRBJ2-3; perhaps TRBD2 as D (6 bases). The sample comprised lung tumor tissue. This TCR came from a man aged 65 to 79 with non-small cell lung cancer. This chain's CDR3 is CASSQVRAGRLDTQYF. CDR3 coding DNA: TGCGCCAGCAGCCAGGTTCGGGCTGGGAGGCTTGATACGCAGTATTTT.